Listed here are 13 T cell receptor beta chains from one sample, sequenced in a study of cytomegalovirus exposure and HLA in healthy donors. The PCR used 60 Vbeta and 13 Jbeta primers. Sequencing used immunoSEQ multiplex PCR; TCRdb keeps in-frame clones, though not all of them. The sample shows around 130,000 clones, more than 80% of them seen only once. Sequences were obtained from PBMCs. These receptors originate from a man aged 25-40 years in good health and CMV-seronegative.

This clone has only a few counts. The chain has TRBV19 and TRBJ2-5, with 8 bases aligning to TRBD2. The last part of the DNA fits TRBJ2-7 better; the J call may be wrong. From germline, CDR1 is LNHDA and CDR2 SQIVND (reference sequence). The CDR3 runs to 13 residues. CDR3 residues: CASSFSGAYEQYF. The CDR3 bases are TGTGCCAGTAGCTTTAGCGGGGCCTACGAGCAGTACTTC.

The table lists this clone with a count of one. This chain uses TRBV20-1 with TRBJ2-1, with TRBD2 matching over 10 bases. Germline V gives CDR1 DFQATT, CDR2 SNEGSKA (reference sequence). This CDR3 comprises 11 residues. With 2 bases clipped from V and 12 bases from J, the junction kept 1 base outside the gene matches. The CDR3 reads CSARLAGVQFF. The CDR3 region has the DNA TGCAGTGCTAGACTAGCGGGAGTGCAGTTCTTC.

The V call is TRBV2, the J call TRBJ2-5; weak D call: TRBD2 (6 bases). Judging by the DNA end, TRBJ2-7 fits better; the J call may be wrong. This CDR3 has 13 amino acids. Germline values: CDR1 SNHLY, CDR2 FYNNEI. The CDR3 here is CASRPGLSYEQYF. CDR3 DNA: TGTGCCAGCAGGCCGGGACTGAGCTACGAGCAGTACTTC.

This rearrangement joins TRBV19 to TRBJ2-7, with 11 bases lining up with TRBD1. The CDR3 consists of 14 residues. The V gene end was trimmed by 3 bases and the J gene end by 2 bases; junction bases not matched to a gene: 0. Germline assignment: CDR1 LNHDA and CDR2 SQIVND (reference sequence). CDR3 coding DNA: TGTGCCAGTAGTATGGGACAGGGGGCCTACGAGCAGTACTTC. Translated: CASSMGQGAYEQYF.

CDR3 nucleotide sequence: TGTGCCAGCAGCCCCCCGCGTGCCCCGACAGCAGGCACCGGGGAGCTGTTTTTT. Its translation: CASSPPRAPTAGTGELFF. The chain uses TRBV5-4 and TRBJ2-2; D is perhaps TRBD1 (5 bases). V was shortened by 4 bases and J by 4 bases, with 23 bases between the two germline ends. CDR1 SGHNT and CDR2 YYREEE come from the germline V gene (reference sequence). This CDR3 is built from 18 residues.

The chain couples TRBV7-9 to TRBJ2-7; the match to TRBD1 covers 10 bases. The germline V gene has CDR1 SEHNR and CDR2 FQNEAQ (reference sequence). V shed 6 bases and J 2 bases; nucleotides not matched to a gene: 1. CDR3 length: 13 amino acids. The CDR3 DNA is TGTGCCAGCAGGGGACAGGGGCCCTACGAGCAGTACTTC. Protein product: CASRGQGPYEQYF.

Written as DNA, the CDR3 is TGTGCCAGTAGTCCTGAGGGATGGGACAGGGGAAACACTGAAGCTTTCTTT. The encoded protein is CASSPEGWDRGNTEAFF. The chain carries TRBV19 and TRBJ1-1; TRBD1 matches 10 bases. Unmatched junction bases numbered 11, after V lost 5 bases and J lost 2 bases. Germline loops: CDR1 LNHDA, CDR2 SQIVND (reference sequence). The CDR3 length is 17 residues.

The chain joins TRBV5-4 to TRBJ1-1, with D perhaps matching TRBD1 (5 bases). V shed 6 bases and J shed 4 bases, with 16 bases lying between them. The CDR3 extends over 14 amino acids. Germline V gene sequence: CDR1 SGHNT, CDR2 YYREEE (reference sequence). CDR3 sequence (DNA): TGTGCCAGCAATGTGGCAGGGATCGGCACTGAAGCTTTCTTT. It translates to CASNVAGIGTEAFF. Based on the CDR3 plus reference TRBV5-4 and TRBJ1-1, the full variable domain is ETGVTQSPTHLIKTRGQQVTLRCSSQSGHNTVSWYQQALGQGPQFIFQYYREEENGRGNFPPRFSGLQFPNYSSELNVNALELDDSALYLCASNVAGIGTEAFFGQGTRLTVV.

This chain connects TRBV5-1 to TRBJ2-7; 11 bases agree with TRBD2. The CDR3 runs 15 residues. Germline trimming cut 3 bases from V and 2 bases from J; bases unmatched to any gene: 4. The germline V gene encodes CDR1 SGHRS and CDR2 YFSETQ. CDR3 bases: TGCGCCAGCAGCTATACTAGCGGGAGCCCCTACGAGCAGTACTTC. Its protein is CASSYTSGSPYEQYF.

The chain combines TRBV28 with TRBJ1-2; 8 nucleotides line up with TRBD1. The CDR3 contains 15 residues. Germline values: CDR1 MDHEN, CDR2 SYDVKM. Losses at the gene ends were 3 bases for V and 5 bases for J; bases not matched to a gene: 8. The CDR3 sequence: CASSFGTGKLYGYTF. The CDR3, as DNA: TGTGCCAGCAGTTTCGGGACAGGCAAACTTTATGGCTACACCTTC.

The V and J genes are TRBV7-9 and TRBJ1-2; 7 nucleotides align to TRBD1. Germline V gives CDR1 SEHNR, CDR2 FQNEAQ (reference sequence). The CDR3 sequence is 13 residues long. Trimming at V came to 4 bases and at J to 4 bases, leaving 3 bases not matched to a gene. CDR3 loop: CASSSTGVYGYTF. CDR3 bases: TGTGCCAGCAGCTCTACAGGGGTCTATGGCTACACCTTC.

The rearrangement links TRBV28 to TRBJ1-2, with D uncertain. This CDR3 is built from 13 residues. CDR1 MDHEN and CDR2 SYDVKM come from the germline V gene. V lost 7 bases, J lost 3 bases, and 12 bases lay in between. The CDR3 DNA reads as TGTGCCAGCAAACCAGGAGGTGACTATGGCTACACCTTC. Its protein is CASKPGGDYGYTF.

This clone has just a few counts. V gene TRBV18 combines with J gene TRBJ1-4; possibly TRBD1 for D (6 bases). Trimming pared 4 bases from V and 0 bases from J, leaving 15 bases between. Germline V gene lookup returns CDR1 KGHSH and CDR2 LQKENI. The CDR3 spans 17 residues. The DNA of the CDR3 is TGTGCCAGCTCACTAAACGTAGGACAGTCAACTAATGAAAAACTGTTTTTT. Translating gives CASSLNVGQSTNEKLFF.